This T cell receptor beta chain was documented in a study of PD-L1 blockade in urothelial cancer (TCRdb year 2017). As for the study more broadly: Every patient began therapy in the mid-2010s and was given atezolizumab 1,200 mg intravenously every 3 weeks. About 85% of the roughly 29 patients were identified as males with urothelial cancer of bladder origin, and a prior smoking history was reported by 18 of 29 patients. Roughly 9 patients reached durable clinical benefit, while some 20 patients did not. Blood samples were analyzed at two time points: 3 weeks after treatment start (second dose) and 6 weeks after treatment start. Pretreatment tumor samples, along with matched peripheral blood serially collected before and after atezolizumab treatment, were subjected to TCR sequencing. In the same patients, pretreatment tumors underwent whole exome sequencing and RNA sequencing in addition to TCR sequencing. An ECOG performance status of 0 or 1 was recorded for the patients, and 0 to 3 prior chemotherapy regimens had been received by the patients. The study was an exploratory multi-omic analysis of somatic, immune and clinical correlates of response to PD-L1 blockade with atezolizumab in urothelial cancer. Pretreatment blood TCR-seq was available for twenty-nine patients, at least one posttreatment blood collection was obtained for some 24 patients, and tumor TCR-seq was available for some 24 patients. Durable clinical benefit was defined as progression-free survival longer than 6 months, and TCR features were also tested against progression-free and overall survival. Blood samples gave a median of about 150,000 T cells and 83,000 or so unique TCRs, with a median clonality of approximately 0.08.

Synthetic TCR analog templates were spiked into each PCR to estimate absolute template abundance from read counts. The immunoSEQ assay was used to amplify TCRbeta CDR3 regions from genomic DNA with bias-controlled V and J gene primers. Sequencing of rearranged TCRbeta segments was done at approximately 20X coverage. Turning to the authors' computational methods: Clustering was used to correct sequencing errors, and CDR3s were annotated against IMGT to assign V, D and J genes. Downstream analyses used only productive TCRbeta rearrangements, leaving out any out-of-frame or stop-codon sequences. Clonality was calculated as one minus the Shannon entropy normalized by the log of the number of unique productive sequences. Clones differing between time points or between blood and tumor were identified by Fisher's exact test with Benjamini-Hochberg correction at adjusted p below 0.01. Entries here come from immuneACCESS through TCRdb and include only in-frame sequences with V and J called. Some clones fail to appear in such tables; in the studies checked, an unresolved V gene covers under half of the shortfall, and the cause of the remainder is unknown. V and J calls and clone size are as listed in that table; D and trimming were resolved from the DNA. The sample profile shows 50,000 to 55,000 clones; about 88% of them were found once. The top ten constitute less than 3% of the sample.

CDR3 length: 13 amino acids, cysteine to phenylalanine. Here the CDR3 DNA is all that survives: 39 bases in frame from base 1. V ends up 6 bases short and J 9 bases short, with an unmatched junction base count of 9. CDR1 is given as MNHEY and CDR2 as SVGAGI, both from the germline V gene. With respect to this clone: Its antigen target is currently unknown. No quality values exist for individual bases; no much larger clone is one base distant.

Taken with the paper, the label for time point translates to: peripheral blood 6 weeks after treatment start. A total of 25 to 35 patients with locally advanced or metastatic urothelial carcinoma, treated at Memorial Sloan Kettering on a trial protocol, made up the cohort. Peripheral blood mononuclear cells were collected pretreatment and during treatment, at between 1 and 8 total time points per patient. The Qiagen DNeasy Blood extraction kit was used to purify genomic DNA from total PBMCs and tumor samples. PBMCs were collected pretreatment and during treatment and were isolated and stored as previously described. What the authors observed across the whole study: Because of the small sample size (n ≈ 31) and the many exploratory analyses performed, the results are intended to be regarded as hypothesis-generating. Improved progression-free and overall survival was found to be associated with pretreatment peripheral blood TCR clonality below the median. Greater expansion of tumor-associated TCR clones in peripheral blood 3 weeks after the start of treatment was observed in patients with durable benefit (n ≈ 22, p = 0.022).

The V gene is TRBV6-5 and the J gene is TRBJ2-7; 9 central nucleotides agree with TRBD2. The clonotype originates from a man aged 55 to 70 with urothelial cancer. This sample comprised PBMCs, obtained around atezolizumab (anti-PD-L1) treatment. The nucleotides are TGTGCCAGCAGCCTCGGGACTAGCAGGGTGCAGTACTTC. This translates into CASSLGTSRVQYF.